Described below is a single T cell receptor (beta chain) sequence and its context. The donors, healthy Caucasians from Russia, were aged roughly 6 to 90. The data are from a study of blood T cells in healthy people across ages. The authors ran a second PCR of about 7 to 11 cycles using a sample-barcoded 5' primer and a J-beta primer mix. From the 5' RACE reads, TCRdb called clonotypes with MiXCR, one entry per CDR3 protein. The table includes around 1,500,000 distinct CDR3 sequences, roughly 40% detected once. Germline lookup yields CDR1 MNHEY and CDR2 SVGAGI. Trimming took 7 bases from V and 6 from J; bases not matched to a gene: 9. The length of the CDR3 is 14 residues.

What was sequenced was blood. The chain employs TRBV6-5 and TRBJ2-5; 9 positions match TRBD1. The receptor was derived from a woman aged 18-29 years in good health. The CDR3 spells CASIPGQGWKTQYF. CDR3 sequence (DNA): TGTGCCAGCATTCCAGGACAGGGGTGGAAGACCCAGTACTTC.